Each of the 18 T cell receptor beta chains below was sequenced from the same sample in a study of regulatory T cells in long-lasting Graves disease. Construction of the TCR beta libraries employed iRepertoire HTBI primers in conjunction with Arm-PCR of CDR3 regions. TCRdb reanalysed the multiplex PCR reads using MiXCR and keeps one entry per CDR3 protein. Here the sample spans about 310,000 distinct CDR3 sequences, under 25% being singletons. The time point is: persistent/refractory GD, antithyroid drugs over 5 years with positive TRAb. There was RNA extracted from PBMCs, and the TCR library was made from it. The sample here was peripheral blood mononuclear cells (PBMCs), taken when the disease was refractory, from a patient treated with antithyroid drugs. The receptors derive from a female donor with Graves disease.

This clonotype has just a few counts. This chain uses TRBV11-1 with TRBJ2-1, with TRBD2 matching over 13 bases. The CDR3 spans 16 residues. V shed 5 bases, J shed 8 bases, and the junction held 9 bases outside the gene matches. Germline V gene sequence: CDR1 SGHAT, CDR2 FQDESV (reference sequence). CDR3 sequence: CASSVGLAGMFHEQFF. The CDR3, as DNA: TGTGCCAGCAGCGTGGGACTAGCGGGAATGTTCCATGAGCAGTTCTTC.

Many counts were recorded for this clonotype. The gene calls are TRBV6-5 and TRBJ2-6; D is ambiguous. V lost 0 bases, J lost 4 bases, and 25 bases lay in between. This CDR3 is 21 amino acids long. Looked up from germline, CDR1 is MNHEY and CDR2 is SVGAGI. In DNA form, the CDR3 reads TGTGCCAGCAGTTACTCGATATTACGACCTCGCAACATGGGGGGGGCCAACGTCCTGACTTTC. This encodes CASSYSILRPRNMGGANVLTF.

This rearrangement joins TRBV10-3 to TRBJ2-2; D is possibly TRBD1 or TRBD2 (5 bases each). CDR1 is ENHRY and CDR2 is SYGVKD in the germline V gene. The CDR3 is 15 residues long. Trimming removed 9 bases from V and 7 bases from J, with 21 bases in between. This chain's CDR3 is CAITDKGQGDGELFF. The CDR3 coding sequence is TGTGCCATTACTGATAAGGGCCAGGGAGACGGGGAGCTGTTTTTT.

This clonotype has a handful of counts. This chain joins TRBV6-1 and TRBJ2-6; the D is unclear. With 6 bases removed from V and 0 bases from J, the gap between germline ends came to 9 bases. CDR1 is MNHNS and CDR2 is SASEGT in the germline V gene. This CDR3 spans 15 amino acids. CDR3 nucleotides: TGTGCCAGCAGCCCACGAAGCTCTGGGGCCAACGTCCTGACTTTC. Translation: CASSPRSSGANVLTF.

The chain carries TRBV19 and TRBJ1-2; 8 bases agree with TRBD1. The CDR3 contains 15 residues. J was trimmed by 3 bases and V by 7 bases; bases with no gene match: 10. Germline CDR1 LNHDA, CDR2 SQIVND (reference sequence). The CDR3 coding sequence is TGTGCCAGTAACGAGGGGGACAGGATCCACTATGGCTACACCTTC. Its translation is CASNEGDRIHYGYTF.

J is TRBJ2-5 and V is TRBV20-1; D gene uncertain. Germline values: CDR1 DFQATT, CDR2 SNEGSKA (reference sequence). CDR3 size: 12 residues. Between the trimmed V and J ends, which lost 7 bases and 1 base, there was a span of 10 bases. As DNA, the CDR3 is TGCAGTGTTAAGCGCATCCAAGAGACCCAGTACTTC. It codes for CSVKRIQETQYF.

The chain uses TRBV28 and TRBJ2-1; D call uncertain. The CDR3 runs to 13 residues. Trimming took 5 bases from V and 5 from J, leaving 10 bases between them. Germline V gene sequence: CDR1 MDHEN, CDR2 SYDVKM. CDR3 DNA sequence: TGTGCCAGCAGTACGCGCCGCAACAATGAGCAGTTCTTC. As protein: CASSTRRNNEQFF.

This clonotype was seen many times. The gene calls are TRBV11-2 and TRBJ1-4, with TRBD1 identical over 7 bases. The CDR3 runs 14 residues. The V and J ends lost 5 bases and 7 bases, in that order; junction bases with no gene match: 7. Germline assignment: CDR1 SGHAT and CDR2 FQNNGV. CDR3: CASSNRGGGEKLFF. CDR3 nucleotide sequence: TGTGCCAGCAGCAACAGGGGAGGTGGTGAAAAACTGTTTTTT. The full variable domain, its missing parts supplied by reference TRBV11-2 and TRBJ1-4, is EAGVAQSPRYKIIEKRQSVAFWCNPISGHATLYWYQQILGQGPKLLIQFQNNGVVDDSQLPKDRFSAERLKGVDSTLKIQPAKLEDSAVYLCASSNRGGGEKLFFGSGTQLSVL.

The V call is TRBV18, the J call TRBJ2-5; a weak D match, TRBD2 (6 bases). Trimming took 4 bases from V and 3 from J, leaving 9 bases between them. The germline V gene encodes CDR1 KGHSH and CDR2 LQKENI. This CDR3 contains 13 residues. CDR3 nucleotide sequence: TGTGCCAGCTCACGTAGCGGTGAAGAGACCCAGTACTTC. Protein: CASSRSGEETQYF.

Concerning this clonotype: Just one base apart from a much larger clone, this may be a read error. V and J are TRBV6-5 and TRBJ2-7, with D possibly matching TRBD1 (5 bases). This CDR3 is built from 15 residues. The V gene's germline CDR1 is MNHEY and CDR2 SVGAGI. V was shortened by 2 bases and J by 3 bases, with 14 bases between the two germline ends. CDR3 region: CASSYAQGSVYEQYF. CDR3 in DNA: TGTGCCAGCAGTTACGCGCAGGGATCGGTCTACGAGCAGTACTTC.

The table lists this clonotype with a few counts. The chain recombines TRBV30 with TRBJ1-2, with D unresolved. CDR1 GTSNPN and CDR2 SVGIG come from the germline V gene (reference sequence). The CDR3 has 12 residues. V lost 0 bases and J lost 8, with 10 bases in between. CDR3 amino acids: CAWSVALGGYTF. The CDR3 nucleotides are TGTGCCTGGAGTGTAGCCCTAGGCGGCTACACCTTC. The full variable domain, completed using reference TRBV30 and TRBJ1-2, is SQTIHQWPATLVQPVGSPLSLECTVEGTSNPNLYWYRQAAGRGLQLLFYSVGIGQISSEVPQNLSASRPQDRQFILSSKKLLLSDSGFYLCAWSVALGGYTFGSGTRLTVV.

The chain employs TRBV2 and TRBJ2-7, with no clear D. The germline V and J ends were trimmed by 2 bases and 4 bases, with 3 bases remaining between them. The germline V gene has CDR1 SNHLY and CDR2 FYNNEI. The CDR3 runs 11 residues. This CDR3 reads CASSEIYEQYF. The CDR3 region has the DNA TGTGCCAGCAGTGAAATATACGAGCAGTACTTC. Based on the CDR3 plus reference TRBV2 and TRBJ2-7, the full variable domain is EPEVTQTPSHQVTQMGQEVILRCVPISNHLYFYWYRQILGQKVEFLVSFYNNEISEKSEIFDDQFSVERPDGSNFTLKIRSTKLEDSAMYFCASSEIYEQYFGPGTRLTVT.

Many counts were recorded for this clonotype. The V call is TRBV11-2, the J call TRBJ2-7, with 12 bases identical to TRBD2. The CDR3 contains 16 residues. V shed 5 bases, J shed 0 bases, and the junction held 5 bases outside the gene matches. CDR1 is SGHAT, CDR2 FQNNGV, per germline. CDR3 sequence (DNA): TGTGCCAGCAGCCCCGCGGGACTAGCGGGCTCCTACGAGCAGTACTTC. Amino acid sequence: CASSPAGLAGSYEQYF.

This clonotype occurred many times. The chain carries TRBV6-5 and TRBJ2-7; perhaps D is TRBD1 or TRBD2 (6 bases each). The CDR3 length is 14 residues. V gave up 2 bases and J gave up 3 bases, with 11 bases separating them. Germline values: CDR1 MNHEY, CDR2 SVGAGI. CDR3: CASSYGGPGYEQYF. In DNA, the CDR3 is TGTGCCAGCAGTTACGGGGGGCCTGGCTACGAGCAGTACTTC.

In this sample, this clonotype turned up many times. The chain is built from TRBV7-2 and TRBJ2-5, with no clear D. The ends were cut back, 0 bases at V and 4 bases at J, with 6 bases in the middle. In germline, CDR1 is SGHTA, CDR2 FQGNSA. This CDR3 is built from 13 residues. In nucleotides, the CDR3 is TGTGCCAGCAGCTTAGCAATTTTAGAGACCCAGTACTTC. Its translation: CASSLAILETQYF.

The table lists this clonotype with a few counts. This chain links TRBV18 with TRBJ2-2; D remains ambiguous. Germline assignment: CDR1 KGHSH and CDR2 LQKENI. This CDR3 region has 14 residues. V was clipped by 2 bases and J by 0 bases, with 4 bases between them. CDR3 sequence: CASSPVANTGELFF. The CDR3 DNA follows: TGTGCCAGCTCACCAGTCGCGAACACCGGGGAGCTGTTTTTT.

This clonotype has a count of ten or more. Here the CDR3 DNA reads TGTGCCAGCAGCAGATCTAGCGGGATAGGGGCAGATACGCAGTATTTT. It codes for CASSRSSGIGADTQYF. V is TRBV7-9 and J is TRBJ2-3, with 9 nucleotides matching TRBD2. This CDR3 contains 16 residues. With 5 bases clipped from V and 4 bases from J, the junction kept 10 bases outside the gene matches. From germline, CDR1 is SEHNR and CDR2 FQNEAQ (reference sequence).

The sample holds many counts of this clonotype. This chain links TRBV7-8 with TRBJ2-1, with 12 bases that match TRBD2. V lost 5 bases, J lost 8 bases, and 7 bases stayed unmatched. The CDR3 covers 15 residues. Germline V gives CDR1 SGHVS, CDR2 FQNEAQ. DNA for the CDR3: TGTGCCAGCAGCCCACCTAGCGGGAGGGCCGATGAGCAGTTCTTC. Encoded protein: CASSPPSGRADEQFF.